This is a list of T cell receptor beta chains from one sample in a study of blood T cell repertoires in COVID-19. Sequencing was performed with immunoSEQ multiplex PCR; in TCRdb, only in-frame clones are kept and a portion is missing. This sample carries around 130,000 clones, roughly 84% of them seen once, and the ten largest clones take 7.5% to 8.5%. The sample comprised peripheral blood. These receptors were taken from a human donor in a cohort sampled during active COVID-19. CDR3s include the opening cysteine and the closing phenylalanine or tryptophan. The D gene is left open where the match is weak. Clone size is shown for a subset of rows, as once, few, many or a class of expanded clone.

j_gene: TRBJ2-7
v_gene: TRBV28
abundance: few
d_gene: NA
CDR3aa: CASSLGGPPYEQYF
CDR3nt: TGTGCCAGCAGTTTGGGGGGTCCCCCCTACGAGCAGTACTTC

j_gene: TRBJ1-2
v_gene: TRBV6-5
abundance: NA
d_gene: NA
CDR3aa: CASTKRSGDGYTF
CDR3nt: TGTGCCAGCACTAAGCGCTCCGGGGATGGCTACACCTTC

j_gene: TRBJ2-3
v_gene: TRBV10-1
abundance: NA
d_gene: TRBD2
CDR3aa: CASSEGTSGGPSTDTQYF
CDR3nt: TGCGCCAGCAGTGAGGGGACTAGCGGGGGCCCTAGCACAGATACGCAGTATTTT

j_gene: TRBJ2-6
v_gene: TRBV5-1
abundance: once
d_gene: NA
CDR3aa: CASSLGAKVSGANVLTF
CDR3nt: TGCGCCAGCAGCTTGGGGGCAAAGGTCTCTGGGGCCAACGTCCTGACTTTC

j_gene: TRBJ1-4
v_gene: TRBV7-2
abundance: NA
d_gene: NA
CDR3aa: CASSLSKGGGRSTNEKLFF
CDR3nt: TGTGCCAGCAGCTTATCAAAAGGGGGGGGCCGGTCAACTAATGAAAAACTGTTTTTT

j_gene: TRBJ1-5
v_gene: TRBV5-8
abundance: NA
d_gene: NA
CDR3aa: CASSLPNQPQHF
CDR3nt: TGTGCCAGCAGCTTGCCAAATCAGCCCCAGCATTTT

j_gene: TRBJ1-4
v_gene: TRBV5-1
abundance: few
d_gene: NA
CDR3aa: CASSLWAVGNEKLFF
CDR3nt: TGCGCCAGCAGCTTGTGGGCAGTCGGTAATGAAAAACTGTTTTTT

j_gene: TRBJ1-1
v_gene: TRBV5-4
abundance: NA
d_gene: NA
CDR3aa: CASSYRENTEAFF
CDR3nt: TGTGCCAGCTCGTACAGGGAGAACACTGAAGCTTTCTTT

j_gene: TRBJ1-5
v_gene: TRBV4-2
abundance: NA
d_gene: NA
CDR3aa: CASSQDRLGNQPQHF
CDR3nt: TGTGCCAGCAGCCAAGACAGGTTGGGCAATCAGCCCCAGCATTTT

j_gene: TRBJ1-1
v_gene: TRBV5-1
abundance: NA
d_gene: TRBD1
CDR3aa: CASSIDRGPNTEAFF
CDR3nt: TGCGCCAGCAGCATAGACAGGGGGCCAAACACTGAAGCTTTCTTT

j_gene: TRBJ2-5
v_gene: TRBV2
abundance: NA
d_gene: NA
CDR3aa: CASGRQTQETQYF
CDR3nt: TGTGCCAGCGGAAGACAGACGCAAGAGACCCAGTACTTC

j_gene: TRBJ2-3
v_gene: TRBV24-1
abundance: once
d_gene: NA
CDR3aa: CATSDPGLGATDTQYF
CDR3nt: TGTGCCACCAGTGATCCGGGACTTGGGGCCACAGATACGCAGTATTTT

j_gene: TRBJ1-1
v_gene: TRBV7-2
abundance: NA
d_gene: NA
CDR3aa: CASSLMGDTEAFF
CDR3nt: TGTGCCAGCAGCTTGATGGGAGACACTGAAGCTTTCTTT

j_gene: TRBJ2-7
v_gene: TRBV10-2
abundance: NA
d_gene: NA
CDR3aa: CASRQGPYEQYF
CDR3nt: TGCGCCTCTCGCCAGGGTCCCTACGAGCAGTACTTC

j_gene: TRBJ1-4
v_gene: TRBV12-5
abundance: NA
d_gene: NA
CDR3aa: CASGRGGEGEKLFF
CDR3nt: TGTGCTAGTGGCCGAGGGGGGGAGGGAGAAAAACTGTTTTTT

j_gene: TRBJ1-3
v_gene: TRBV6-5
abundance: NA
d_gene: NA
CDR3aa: CASSLAGGSGNTIYF
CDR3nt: TGTGCCAGCAGCCTAGCGGGCGGCTCTGGAAACACCATATATTTT

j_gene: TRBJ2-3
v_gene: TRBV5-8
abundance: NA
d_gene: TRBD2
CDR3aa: CASSRTSGGALADTQYF
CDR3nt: TGTGCCAGCAGCAGGACTAGCGGGGGGGCCTTGGCAGATACGCAGTATTTT

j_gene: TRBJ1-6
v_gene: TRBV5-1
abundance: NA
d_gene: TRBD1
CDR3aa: CASSRDRGLNSPLHF
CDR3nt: TGCGCCAGCAGCCGTGACAGGGGGCTTAATTCACCCCTCCACTTT

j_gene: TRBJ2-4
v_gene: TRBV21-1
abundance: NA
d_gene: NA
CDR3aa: CASSRTGTLPKNIQYF
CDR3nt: TGTGCCAGCAGCAGGACAGGGACCCTACCCAAAAACATTCAGTACTTC

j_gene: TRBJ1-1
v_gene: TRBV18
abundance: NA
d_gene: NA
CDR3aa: CASSPRSTTNTEAFF
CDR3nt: TGTGCCAGCTCACCGCGGAGCACTACGAACACTGAAGCTTTCTTT

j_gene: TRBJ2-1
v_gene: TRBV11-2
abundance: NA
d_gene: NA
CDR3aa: CASSLDFWERDMDEQFF
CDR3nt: NA

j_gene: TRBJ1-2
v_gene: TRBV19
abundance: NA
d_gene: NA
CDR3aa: CASSILPGGYTF
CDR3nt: TGTGCCAGTAGTATACTTCCAGGCGGCTACACCTTC